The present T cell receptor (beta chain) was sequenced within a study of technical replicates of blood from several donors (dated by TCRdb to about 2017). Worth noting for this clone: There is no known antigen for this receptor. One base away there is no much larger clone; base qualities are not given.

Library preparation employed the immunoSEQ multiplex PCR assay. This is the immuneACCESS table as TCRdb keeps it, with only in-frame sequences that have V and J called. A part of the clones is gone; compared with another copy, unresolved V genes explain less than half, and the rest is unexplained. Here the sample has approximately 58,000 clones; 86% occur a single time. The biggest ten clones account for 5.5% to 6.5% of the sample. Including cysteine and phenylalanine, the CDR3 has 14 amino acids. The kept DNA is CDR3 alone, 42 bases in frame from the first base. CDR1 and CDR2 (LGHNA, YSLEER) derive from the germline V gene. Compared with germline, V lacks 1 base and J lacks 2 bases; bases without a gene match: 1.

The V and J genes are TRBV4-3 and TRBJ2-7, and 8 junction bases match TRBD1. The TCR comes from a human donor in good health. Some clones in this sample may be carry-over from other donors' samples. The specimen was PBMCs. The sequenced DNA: TGCGCCAGCAGCCAAGGGACAGGGCCCTACGAGCAGTACTTC. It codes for CASSQGTGPYEQYF.